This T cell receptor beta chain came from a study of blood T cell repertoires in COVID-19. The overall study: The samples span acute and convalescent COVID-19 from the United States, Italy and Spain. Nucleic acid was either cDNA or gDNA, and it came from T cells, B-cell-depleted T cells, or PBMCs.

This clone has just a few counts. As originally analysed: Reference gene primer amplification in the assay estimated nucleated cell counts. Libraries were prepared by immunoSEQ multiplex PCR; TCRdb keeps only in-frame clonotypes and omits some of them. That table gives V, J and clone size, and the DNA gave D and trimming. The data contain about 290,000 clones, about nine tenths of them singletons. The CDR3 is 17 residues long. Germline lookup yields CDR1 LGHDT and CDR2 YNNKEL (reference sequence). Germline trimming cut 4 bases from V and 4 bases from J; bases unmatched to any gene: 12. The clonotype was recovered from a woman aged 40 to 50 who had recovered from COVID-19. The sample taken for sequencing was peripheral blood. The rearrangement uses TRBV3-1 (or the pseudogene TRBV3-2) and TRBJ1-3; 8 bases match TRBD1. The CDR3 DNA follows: TGTGCCAGCAGCCTTAGGCAGACAGGGGTTGACGGAAACACCATATATTTT. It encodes CASSLRQTGVDGNTIYF.